The 27 T cell receptor beta chains listed next were all sequenced from one sample in a study of blood T cells in healthy people across ages (dated by TCRdb to 2014 to 2015). The library was made by 5' RACE. Sequencing was carried out with an Illumina HiSeq 2500. A second PCR of 7 to 11 cycles was run with a J-beta primer mix and a sample-barcoded 5' primer. The public reads were reanalyzed by TCRdb: fastp trimming at Q25, MiXCR alignment, in-frame beta chains only. Every distinct CDR3 protein forms one entry, paired with its most common genes and DNA. For this sample the table gives around 1,100,000 distinct CDR3 sequences, of which more than 30% were detected only once. The leading ten clones occupy around 13% of the sample. The sequenced sample was blood. Receptors originate from a man in his late teens or twenties in good health.

J is TRBJ2-1 and V is TRBV9; a possible D gene is TRBD1 (5 bases). With 2 bases removed from V and 7 bases from J, the gap between germline ends came to 10 bases. Germline CDR1 and CDR2: SGDLS and YYNGEE. The CDR3 is 13 residues long. CDR3 amino acids: CASSVSGINEQFF. The DNA for the CDR3 is TGTGCCAGCAGCGTTTCAGGGATAAATGAGCAGTTCTTC.

This clonotype was observed at least ten times. The rearrangement joins TRBV7-9 to TRBJ2-1; the D gene is possibly TRBD1 (6 bases). The germline V and J ends were trimmed by 8 bases and 6 bases, with 17 bases remaining between them. Germline V gene lookup returns CDR1 SEHNR and CDR2 FQNEAQ (reference sequence). The CDR3 length is 14 residues. The CDR3 DNA sequence: TGTGCCAGCCAAAGGACAGAAACGAGCAATGAGCAGTTCTTC. Amino acids: CASQRTETSNEQFF.

This clonotype was counted at least ten times. The chain couples TRBV10-3 to TRBJ1-2; D gene unclear. This CDR3 region has 10 residues. Trimming cost V 10 bases and J 3 bases, with 6 bases left between them. Per germline, CDR1 ENHRY and CDR2 SYGVKD. CDR3 residues: CATQDYGYTF. CDR3 DNA: TGTGCCACGCAAGACTATGGCTACACCTTC.

This clonotype was seen at least ten times. In nucleotides, the CDR3 is TGCGCCAGCAGCCAGGGACAGGGAGGCTATGGCTACACCTTC. It yields the protein CASSQGQGGYGYTF. This rearrangement joins TRBV5-1 to TRBJ1-2; 9 positions agree with TRBD1. Unmatched junction bases numbered 5, after V lost 4 bases and J lost 4 bases. This CDR3 region has 14 residues. Germline CDR1 is SGHRS and CDR2 is YFSETQ.

This chain uses TRBV20-1 with TRBJ1-2; perhaps TRBD1 as D (5 bases). Trimming took 6 bases from V and 2 from J, leaving 19 bases between them. Germline assignment: CDR1 DFQATT and CDR2 SNEGSKA (reference sequence). This CDR3 contains 15 residues. CDR3 DNA: TGCAGTGCCTCCCAACGCACAGGAGAGAACTATGGCTACACCTTC. Its protein is CSASQRTGENYGYTF.

The J gene is TRBJ2-3, the V gene TRBV7-2; D uncertain. Germline-derived CDR1 and CDR2 are SGHTA and FQGNSA. This CDR3 has 16 amino acids. The V end lost 1 base, the J end lost 0 bases, and 11 bases lay between the germline ends. Here the CDR3 DNA reads TGTGCCAGCAGCTTAGGATACCATAAGAGCACAGATACGCAGTATTTT. Protein sequence: CASSLGYHKSTDTQYF.

This clonotype has just a few counts. This sequence joins TRBV2 and TRBJ2-1; no definite D call. V was clipped by 3 bases and J by 8 bases, with 17 bases between them. CDR3 length equals 15 residues. In germline, CDR1 is SNHLY, CDR2 FYNNEI. CDR3 in DNA: TGTGCCAGCAGTGAGCTGGTTAGGGATTTGGATGAGCAGTTCTTC. The encoded protein is CASSELVRDLDEQFF.

The sample holds a few counts of this clonotype. The chain is built from TRBV9 and TRBJ2-5; possibly TRBD1 or TRBD2 for D (5 bases each). Trimming removed 0 bases from V and 6 bases from J, with 18 bases in between. Germline V lookup: CDR1 SGDLS, CDR2 YYNGEE. The CDR3 loop spans 16 amino acids. The CDR3 region is CASSVEGKGPPKTQYF. The CDR3, as DNA: TGTGCCAGCAGCGTAGAGGGGAAGGGACCGCCAAAGACCCAGTACTTC.

V and J are TRBV11-2 and TRBJ2-3, with D perhaps TRBD2 (6 bases). The germline V gene encodes CDR1 SGHAT and CDR2 FQNNGV. Trimming removed 7 bases at V and 5 bases at J, with 16 bases between. This CDR3 region has 14 residues. CDR3 in DNA: TGTGCCAGCATCCAAGGAGGGGCCGGAGATACGCAGTATTTT. Amino acids: CASIQGGAGDTQYF.

The chain recombines TRBV7-2 with TRBJ2-6; weak D call: TRBD1 (6 bases). Germline values: CDR1 SGHTA, CDR2 FQGNSA. The CDR3 runs 16 residues. Trimming took off 5 bases at V and 4 bases at J, with 15 bases between the two ends. CDR3 nucleotides: TGTGCCAGCAGCCAGAACAGGGTGCCCGGGGCCAACGTCCTGACTTTC. Protein product: CASSQNRVPGANVLTF.

The chain recombines TRBV11-2 with TRBJ2-1; D call uncertain. The J call may not be correct, given that the DNA end is closer to TRBJ2-7. The CDR3 extends over 14 amino acids. The germline gives CDR1 SGHAT, CDR2 FQNNGV. The CDR3 DNA reads TGTGCCAGCAGCTTAGGTGTACAGTACAATGAGCAGTACTTC. Protein sequence: CASSLGVQYNEQYF.

This sequence joins TRBV28 and TRBJ1-5; D call uncertain. Trimming pared 5 bases from V and 0 bases from J, leaving 23 bases between. Looked up from germline, CDR1 is MDHEN and CDR2 is SYDVKM. The CDR3 extends over 19 amino acids. This chain's CDR3 is CASSPPGSYNLYSNQPQHF. The CDR3 bases are TGTGCCAGCAGTCCGCCCGGGTCGTACAACCTTTATAGCAATCAGCCCCAGCATTTT. Supplemented by reference TRBV28 and TRBJ1-5, the full variable domain reads DVKVTQSSRYLVKRTGEKVFLECVQDMDHENMFWYRQDPGLGLRLIYFSYDVKMKEKGDIPEGYSVSREKKERFSLILESASTNQTSMYLCASSPPGSYNLYSNQPQHFGDGTRLSIL.

The chain joins TRBV6-6 to TRBJ2-3, with D uncertain. Per the germline V gene, CDR1 is MNHNY and CDR2 is SVGAGI (reference sequence). The CDR3 is 15 amino acids. Trimming removed 3 bases from V and 3 bases from J, with 13 bases in between. CDR3 nucleotides: TGTGCCAGCAGTTATGACCCCCCTTTAACAGATACGCAGTATTTT. Its translation is CASSYDPPLTDTQYF.

The chain's CDR3 is CSARPSGPIGELFF. DNA for the CDR3: TGCAGTGCTAGACCTAGCGGACCAATCGGGGAGCTGTTTTTT. V and J are TRBV20-1 and TRBJ2-2; 7 nucleotides match TRBD2. This CDR3 contains 14 residues. Germline CDR1 DFQATT, CDR2 SNEGSKA (reference sequence). V was clipped by 2 bases and J by 7 bases; unmatched bases: 7.

This chain links TRBV7-2 with TRBJ2-3; D is uncertain. Germline CDR1 is SGHTA and CDR2 is FQGNSA. Trimming pared 3 bases from V and 2 bases from J, leaving 9 bases between. CDR3 length: 14 amino acids. The CDR3 DNA follows: TGTGCCAGCAGCTTTGGCAGCCCCACAGATACGCAGTATTTT. Translating gives CASSFGSPTDTQYF.

J is TRBJ1-2 and V is TRBV25-1, with 7 bases fitting TRBD1. V was clipped by 4 bases and J by 4 bases; unmatched bases: 3. Germline CDR1 is MGHDK and CDR2 is SYGVNS. The CDR3 has 13 amino acids. This chain's CDR3 is CASSVGQPYGYTF. The CDR3, as DNA: TGTGCCAGCAGTGTGGGACAGCCCTATGGCTACACCTTC.

A remark on this clonotype: At one boundary the junction diverges from the germline segment, which might be a read error. The V and J genes are TRBV2 and TRBJ1-2; D might be TRBD1 (5 bases). In germline, CDR1 is SNHLY, CDR2 FYNNEI. The CDR3 length is 14 residues. In DNA form, the CDR3 reads TGTGCCAGCAGTGAGCAGGGAGCTTTTTCCGGCTACACTTTC. Translation: CASSEQGAFSGYTF.

This clonotype has just a few counts. The V and J genes are TRBV7-9 and TRBJ1-2; D is uncertain. Trimming removed 6 bases from V and 0 bases from J, with 20 bases in between. The CDR3 runs 17 residues. Per the germline V gene, CDR1 is SEHNR and CDR2 is FQNEAQ (reference sequence). The CDR3 sequence: CASRPNLKTDPNYGYTF. CDR3 sequence (DNA): TGTGCCAGCAGGCCTAACTTGAAGACGGACCCTAACTATGGCTACACCTTC.

The chain links TRBV9 to TRBJ2-2; 10 nucleotides line up with TRBD2. Germline lookup yields CDR1 SGDLS and CDR2 YYNGEE. J was trimmed by 5 bases and V by 0 bases; bases with no gene match: 13. The CDR3 sequence is 19 residues long. The CDR3 spells CASSVGLAGAKWETGELFF. CDR3 nucleotide sequence: TGTGCCAGCAGCGTAGGCCTAGCGGGGGCCAAATGGGAGACCGGGGAGCTGTTTTTT.

V is TRBV6-5 and J is TRBJ2-3; D may match TRBD1 or TRBD2 (5 bases each). Germline CDR1 is MNHEY and CDR2 is SVGAGI. The V gene lost 6 bases and the J gene lost 5 bases, with 21 bases spanning the gap. The CDR3 covers 16 residues. CDR3 sequence: CASSRKTVRGGDTQYF. For the CDR3, the DNA is TGTGCCAGCAGCCGAAAGACGGTGCGTGGGGGAGATACGCAGTATTTT.

In this sample, this clonotype turned up once. This sequence joins TRBV6-2 or TRBV6-3 and TRBJ1-2; 7 bases map to TRBD1. The V gene end was trimmed by 6 bases and the J gene end by 7 bases; junction bases not matched to a gene: 5. This CDR3 spans 12 amino acids. Germline lookup yields CDR1 MNHEY and CDR2 SVGEGT. The CDR3 reads CASRQGLRGYTF. The CDR3 nucleotides read TGTGCCAGCAGACAGGGGCTGCGTGGCTACACCTTC.

The CDR3 DNA is TGTGCCAGCAGGAGGGGACAGGGGATCAATGAGCAGTTCTTC. It translates to CASRRGQGINEQFF. This rearrangement joins TRBV12-3 or TRBV12-4 to TRBJ2-1; 10 bases agree with TRBD1. After removal of 6 bases from V and 6 bases from J, the junction contained 5 bases not matched to a gene. CDR3 size: 14 residues.

Only a few counts were recorded for this clonotype. V usage is TRBV12-3 or TRBV12-4 and J usage is TRBJ1-2; D unclear. V lost 3 bases and J 7 bases, leaving 21 bases between the germline ends. The CDR3 loop spans 16 amino acids. For the CDR3, the DNA is TGTGCCAGCAGTTTTTTGATAGGGAGGCCTTCGGGTGGCTACACCTTC. Its protein is CASSFLIGRPSGGYTF.

A few counts support this clonotype. The chain carries TRBV12-3 or TRBV12-4 and TRBJ2-3; a possible D gene is TRBD2 (5 bases). Trimming took off 6 bases at V and 1 base at J, with 17 bases between the two ends. The CDR3 is 16 residues long. The CDR3: CASSTLPGRGTDTQYF. The CDR3 DNA follows: TGTGCCAGCAGCACACTACCCGGGCGGGGCACAGATACGCAGTATTTT.

This clonotype came up a few times. This rearrangement joins TRBV20-1 to TRBJ2-1; possibly TRBD2 for D (6 bases). V lost 0 bases, J lost 3 bases, and 18 bases lay in between. The CDR3 totals 17 residues. Germline CDR1 is DFQATT and CDR2 is SNEGSKA (reference sequence). The CDR3 DNA is TGCAGTGCTAGAGATCTGGTGGAAGCGGGTTTCTACAATGAGCAGTTCTTC. This codes for CSARDLVEAGFYNEQFF.

This clonotype was observed a few times. This sequence joins TRBV5-6 and TRBJ2-1; D gene ambiguous. The DNA end is more similar to TRBJ2-7, so the J call may be wrong. The CDR3 sequence is 13 residues long. Germline V CDR1 and CDR2: SGHDT, YYEEEE. CDR3 in DNA: TGTGCCAGCAGCTTGGTAGGCTACAATGAGCAGTACTTC. Translated, it gives CASSLVGYNEQYF.

The chain couples TRBV20-1 to TRBJ2-3; no clear D gene. The germline V and J ends were trimmed by 2 bases and 5 bases, with 17 bases remaining between them. The CDR3 has 15 amino acids. Germline V gene lookup returns CDR1 DFQATT and CDR2 SNEGSKA (reference sequence). CDR3 nucleotide sequence: TGCAGTGCTAGACCGTCCAGCTCCTTCGAAGATACGCAGTATTTT. This encodes CSARPSSSFEDTQYF.